Below, one TCR beta chain is given with its context. The sample originates from a study of technical replicates of blood from several donors. V was shortened by 7 bases and J by 0 bases, with 7 bases between the two germline ends. The CDR3 sequence is 12 residues long. CDR1 and CDR2 (germline): MNHEY, SVGAGI. Sequenced by immunoSEQ multiplex PCR; TCRdb stores in-frame clones only, minus some. The sample has over 50,000 clones; just over 90% are singletons. Sequencing was performed on PBMCs. The receptor's source is a human donor in good health. Some clones in this sample may be carry-over from other donors' samples. The rearrangement joins TRBV6-5 to TRBJ2-7; the D gene is possibly TRBD2 (5 bases). The CDR3 bases are TGTGCCAGCATGGGGAGCTCCTACGAGCAGTACTTC. This codes for CASMGSSYEQYF.